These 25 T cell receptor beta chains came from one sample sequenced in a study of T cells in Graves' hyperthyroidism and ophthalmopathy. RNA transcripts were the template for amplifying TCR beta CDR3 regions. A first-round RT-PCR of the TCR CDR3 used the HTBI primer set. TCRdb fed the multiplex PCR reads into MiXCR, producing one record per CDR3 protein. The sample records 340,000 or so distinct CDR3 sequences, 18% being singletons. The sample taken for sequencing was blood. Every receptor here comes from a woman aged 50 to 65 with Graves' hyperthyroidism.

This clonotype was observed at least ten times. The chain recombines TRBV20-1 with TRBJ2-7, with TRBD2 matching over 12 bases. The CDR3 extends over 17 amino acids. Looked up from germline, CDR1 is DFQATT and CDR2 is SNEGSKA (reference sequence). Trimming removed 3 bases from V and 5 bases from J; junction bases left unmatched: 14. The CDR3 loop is CSARATLAGGIVDEQYF. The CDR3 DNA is TGCAGTGCTAGGGCTACTCTAGCGGGAGGGATTGTCGACGAGCAGTACTTC.

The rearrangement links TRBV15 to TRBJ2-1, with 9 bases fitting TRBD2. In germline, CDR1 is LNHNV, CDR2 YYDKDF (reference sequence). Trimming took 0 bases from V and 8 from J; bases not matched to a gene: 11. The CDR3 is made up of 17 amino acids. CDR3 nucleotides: TGTGCCACCAGCAGAGATCCCCTAGCGGGGCCTCGTGATGAGCAGTTCTTC. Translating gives CATSRDPLAGPRDEQFF.

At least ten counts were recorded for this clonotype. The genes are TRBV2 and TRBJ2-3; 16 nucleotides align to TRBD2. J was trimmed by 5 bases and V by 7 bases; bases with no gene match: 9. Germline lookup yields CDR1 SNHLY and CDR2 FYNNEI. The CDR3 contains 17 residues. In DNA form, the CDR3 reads TGTGCCAGCACATCACGGGGGACTAGCGGGGGGGGAGATACGCAGTATTTT. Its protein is CASTSRGTSGGGDTQYF.

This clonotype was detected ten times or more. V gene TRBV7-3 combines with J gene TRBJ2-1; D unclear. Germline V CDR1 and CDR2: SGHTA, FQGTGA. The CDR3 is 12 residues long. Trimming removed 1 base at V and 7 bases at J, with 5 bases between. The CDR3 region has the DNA TGTGCCAGCAGCTTAAACCAGAATGAGCAGTTCTTC. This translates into CASSLNQNEQFF.

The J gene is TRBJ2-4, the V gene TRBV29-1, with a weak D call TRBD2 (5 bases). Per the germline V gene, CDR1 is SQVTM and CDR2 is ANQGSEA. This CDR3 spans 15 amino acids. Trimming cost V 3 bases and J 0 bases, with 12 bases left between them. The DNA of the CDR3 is TGCAGCGTTGAGGGTGGGGAGATAGCCAAAAACATTCAGTACTTC. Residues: CSVEGGEIAKNIQYF.

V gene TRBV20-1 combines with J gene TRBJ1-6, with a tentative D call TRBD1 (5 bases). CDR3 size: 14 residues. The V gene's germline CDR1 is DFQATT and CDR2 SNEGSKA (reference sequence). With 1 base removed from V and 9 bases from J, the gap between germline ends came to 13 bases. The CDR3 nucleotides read TGCAGTGCTAGAGTTGGCAGGGCCCGTTCACCCCTCCACTTT. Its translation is CSARVGRARSPLHF.

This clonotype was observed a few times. The CDR3 is CASSSDRGYNEQFF. As DNA, the CDR3 is TGTGCCAGCAGCTCCGACAGGGGCTACAATGAGCAGTTCTTC. The rearrangement uses TRBV7-9 and TRBJ2-1; TRBD1 aligns across 8 bases. Germline values: CDR1 SEHNR, CDR2 FQNEAQ (reference sequence). The CDR3 loop spans 14 amino acids. V lost 4 bases, J lost 3 bases, and 2 bases stayed unmatched.

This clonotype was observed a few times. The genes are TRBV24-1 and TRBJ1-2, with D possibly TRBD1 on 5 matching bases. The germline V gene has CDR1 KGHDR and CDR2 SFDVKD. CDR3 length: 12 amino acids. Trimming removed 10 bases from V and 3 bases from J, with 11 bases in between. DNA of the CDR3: TGTGCCACACAGGCCGCCGACTATGGCTACACCTTC. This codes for CATQAADYGYTF.

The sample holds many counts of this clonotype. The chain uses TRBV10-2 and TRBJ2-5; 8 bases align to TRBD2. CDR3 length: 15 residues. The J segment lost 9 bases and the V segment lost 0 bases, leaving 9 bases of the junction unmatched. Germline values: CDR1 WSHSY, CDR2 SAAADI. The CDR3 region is CASSESSGGPLAQYF. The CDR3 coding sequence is TGCGCCAGCAGTGAGTCCTCGGGGGGGCCCTTGGCCCAGTACTTC.

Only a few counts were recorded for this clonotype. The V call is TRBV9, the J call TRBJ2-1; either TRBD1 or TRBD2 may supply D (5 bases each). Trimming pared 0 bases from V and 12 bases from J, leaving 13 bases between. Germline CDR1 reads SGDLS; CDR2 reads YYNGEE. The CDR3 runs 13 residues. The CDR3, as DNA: TGTGCCAGCAGCGTAGGGGACGGAACTTGGCAGTTCTTC. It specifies CASSVGDGTWQFF.

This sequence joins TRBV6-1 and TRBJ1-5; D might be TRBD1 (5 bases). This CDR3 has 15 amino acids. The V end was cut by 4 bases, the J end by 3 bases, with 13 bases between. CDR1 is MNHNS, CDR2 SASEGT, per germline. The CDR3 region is CASSARGSNNQPQHF. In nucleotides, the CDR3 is TGTGCCAGCAGTGCGAGGGGATCTAACAATCAGCCCCAGCATTTT.

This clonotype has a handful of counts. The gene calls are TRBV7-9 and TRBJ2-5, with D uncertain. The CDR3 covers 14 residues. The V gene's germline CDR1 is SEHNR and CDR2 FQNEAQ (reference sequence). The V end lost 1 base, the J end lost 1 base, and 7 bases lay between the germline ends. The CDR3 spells CASSLVGTQETQYF. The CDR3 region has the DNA TGTGCCAGCAGCTTAGTAGGCACCCAAGAGACCCAGTACTTC.

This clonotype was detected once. CDR3 nucleotide sequence: TGTGCCAGCAGTGACTCAGGGGGTGATCAGCCCCAGCATTTT. As protein: CASSDSGGDQPQHF. The chain couples TRBV12-3 or TRBV12-4 to TRBJ1-5, with 7 bases aligning to TRBD1. Unmatched junction bases numbered 6, after V lost 5 bases and J lost 5 bases. The CDR3 has 14 residues.

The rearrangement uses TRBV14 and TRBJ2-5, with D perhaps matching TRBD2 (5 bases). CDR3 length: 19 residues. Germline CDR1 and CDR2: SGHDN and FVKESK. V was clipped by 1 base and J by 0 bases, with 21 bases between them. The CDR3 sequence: CASSQVSGGRDVYQETQYF. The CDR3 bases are TGTGCCAGCAGCCAAGTCTCCGGAGGCAGAGACGTGTACCAAGAGACCCAGTACTTC.

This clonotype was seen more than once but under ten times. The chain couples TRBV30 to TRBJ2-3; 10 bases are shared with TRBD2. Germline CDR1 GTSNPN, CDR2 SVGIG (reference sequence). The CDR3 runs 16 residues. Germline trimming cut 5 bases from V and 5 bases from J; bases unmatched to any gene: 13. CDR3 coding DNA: TGTGCCTGGGCCCTGATGTCAGCGGGAGGGAGAGATACGCAGTATTTT. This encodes CAWALMSAGGRDTQYF. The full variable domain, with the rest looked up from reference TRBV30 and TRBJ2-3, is SQTIHQWPATLVQPVGSPLSLECTVEGTSNPNLYWYRQAAGRGLQLLFYSVGIGQISSEVPQNLSASRPQDRQFILSSKKLLLSDSGFYLCAWALMSAGGRDTQYFGPGTRLTVL.

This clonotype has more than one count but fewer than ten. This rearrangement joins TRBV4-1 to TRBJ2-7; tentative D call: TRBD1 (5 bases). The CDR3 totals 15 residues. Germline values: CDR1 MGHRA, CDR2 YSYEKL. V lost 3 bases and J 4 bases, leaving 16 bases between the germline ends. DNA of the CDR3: TGCGCCAGCAGCCATCCAGGGCCCTCCGCTTACGAGCAGTACTTC. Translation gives CASSHPGPSAYEQYF.

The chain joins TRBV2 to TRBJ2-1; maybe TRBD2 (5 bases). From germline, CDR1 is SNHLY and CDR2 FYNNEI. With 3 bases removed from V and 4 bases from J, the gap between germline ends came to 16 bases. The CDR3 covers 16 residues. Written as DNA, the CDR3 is TGTGCCAGCAGTGACGACACCCTGAGGGTTTACAATGAGCAGTTCTTC. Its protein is CASSDDTLRVYNEQFF.

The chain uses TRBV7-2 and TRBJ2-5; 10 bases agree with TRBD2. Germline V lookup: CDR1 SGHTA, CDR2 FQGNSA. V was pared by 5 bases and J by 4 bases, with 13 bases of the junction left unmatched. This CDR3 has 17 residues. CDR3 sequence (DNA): TGTGCCAGCAGCCTGAGTAGCGGGGGGAAGGTCGGAGAGACCCAGTACTTC. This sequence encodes CASSLSSGGKVGETQYF.

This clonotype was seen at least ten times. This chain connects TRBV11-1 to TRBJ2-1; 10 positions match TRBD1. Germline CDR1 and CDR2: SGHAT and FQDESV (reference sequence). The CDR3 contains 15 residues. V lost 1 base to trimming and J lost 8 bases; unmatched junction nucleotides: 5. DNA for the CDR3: TGTGCCAGCAGCTTAGTGGACAGGGGGAGCGATGAGCAGTTCTTC. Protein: CASSLVDRGSDEQFF.

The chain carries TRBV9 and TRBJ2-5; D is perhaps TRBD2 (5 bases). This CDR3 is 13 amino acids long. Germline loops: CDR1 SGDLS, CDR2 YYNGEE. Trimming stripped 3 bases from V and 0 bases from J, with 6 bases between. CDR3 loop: CASSAGNQETQYF. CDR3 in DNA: TGTGCCAGCAGCGCCGGGAACCAAGAGACCCAGTACTTC. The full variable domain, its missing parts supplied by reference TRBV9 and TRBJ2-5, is DSGVTQTPKHLITATGQRVTLRCSPRSGDLSVYWYQQSLDQGLQFLIQYYNGEERAKGNILERFSAQQFPDLHSELNLSSLELGDSALYFCASSAGNQETQYFGPGTRLLVL.

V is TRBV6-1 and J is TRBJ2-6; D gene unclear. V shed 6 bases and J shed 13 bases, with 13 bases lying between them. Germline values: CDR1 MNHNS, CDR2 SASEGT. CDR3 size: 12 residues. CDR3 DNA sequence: TGTGCCAGCAGGTCGGAATGGATAGTCCTGACTTTC. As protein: CASRSEWIVLTF.

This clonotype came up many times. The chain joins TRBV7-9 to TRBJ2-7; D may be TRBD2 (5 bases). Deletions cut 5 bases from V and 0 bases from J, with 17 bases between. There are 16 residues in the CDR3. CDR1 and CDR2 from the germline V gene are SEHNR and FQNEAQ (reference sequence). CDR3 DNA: TGTGCCAGCAGCGGAGGAGGACCTCAAGGCTCCTACGAGCAGTACGTC. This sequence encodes CASSGGGPQGSYEQYV.

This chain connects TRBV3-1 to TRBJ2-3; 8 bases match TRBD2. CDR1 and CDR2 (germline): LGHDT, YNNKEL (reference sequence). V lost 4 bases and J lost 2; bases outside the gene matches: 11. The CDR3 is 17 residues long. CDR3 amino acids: CASSPERSGGDTDTQYF. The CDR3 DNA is TGTGCCAGCAGCCCGGAGAGGTCGGGGGGGGACACAGATACGCAGTATTTT.

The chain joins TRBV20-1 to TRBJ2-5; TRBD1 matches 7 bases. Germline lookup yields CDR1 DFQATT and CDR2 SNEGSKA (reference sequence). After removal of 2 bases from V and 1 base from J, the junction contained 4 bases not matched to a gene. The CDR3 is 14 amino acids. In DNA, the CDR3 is TGCAGTGCTAGATCAGACAGGGCCCAAGAGACCCAGTACTTC. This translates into CSARSDRAQETQYF.

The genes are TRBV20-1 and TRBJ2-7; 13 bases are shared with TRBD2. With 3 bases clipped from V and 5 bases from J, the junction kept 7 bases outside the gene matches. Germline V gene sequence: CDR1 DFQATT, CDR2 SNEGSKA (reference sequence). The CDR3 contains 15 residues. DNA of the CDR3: TGCAGTGCTAGCCCGACTAGCGGGAGGAAGGACGAGCAGTACTTC. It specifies CSASPTSGRKDEQYF.